The clone carrying this T cell receptor (beta chain) showed up just a few times. Its specificity is not known. This CDR3 is 15 amino acids long. The V end was cut by 3 bases, the J end by 3 bases, with 15 bases between. Germline loops: CDR1 SGDLS, CDR2 YYNGEE. The data were taken from a study of T cells after yellow fever vaccination. Study-level results: Abundant clonotypes from the bulk population could get into FACS-sorted repertoires as contaminants.

Researchers made TCR cDNA using 5'RACE template switching, and this step added a universal primer site and UMIs. TCRdb re-derived calls from the 5' RACE reads in MiXCR, one entry per CDR3 protein. The sample contains a few hundred thousand distinct CDR3 sequences, 6.9% of which appear only once. The TCR originated in a man aged 25 to 45 who received the YFV17D yellow fever vaccine. The material was CD4+ T cells sorted from PBMCs, obtained 15 days after the yellow fever booster vaccination. The rearrangement joins TRBV9 to TRBJ2-5; D possibly corresponds to TRBD2 (5 bases). The CDR3: CASSAHRGAEETQYF. In DNA form, the CDR3 reads TGTGCCAGCAGCGCCCACCGGGGAGCGGAAGAGACCCAGTACTTC.